The 2 T cell receptor beta chains given below trace back to one sample, sequenced in a study of blood T cell repertoires in COVID-19. Sequencing used immunoSEQ multiplex PCR; TCRdb keeps in-frame clones, though not all of them. Of some 130,000 clones in the sample, approximately 88% are singletons; the top ten hold about a tenth. The sequenced sample consisted of peripheral blood. The receptor source for this set is a man between 45 and 60 years old with acute or convalescent COVID-19.

The gene calls are TRBV2 and TRBJ2-7; TRBD2 matches at 13 bases. The length of the CDR3 is 15 residues. In germline, CDR1 is SNHLY, CDR2 FYNNEI. Trimming cost V 5 bases and J 5 bases; bases outside gene matches: 6. The CDR3 DNA sequence: TGTGCCAGCAGTCGGACTAGCGGGAGTTTCGACGAGCAGTACTTC. Encoded protein: CASSRTSGSFDEQYF.

V is TRBV19 and J is TRBJ2-2; the D gene is possibly TRBD1 (6 bases). Germline V gene data show CDR1 as LNHDA and CDR2 as SQIVND (reference sequence). The V end was cut by 1 base, the J end by 1 base, with 10 bases between. This CDR3 contains 16 residues. The CDR3 protein is CASSIATTGNTGELFF. As DNA, the CDR3 is TGTGCCAGTAGTATAGCAACGACAGGGAACACCGGGGAGCTGTTTTTT.